The clone carrying this T cell receptor beta chain has only a few counts. The sample comes from a study of patients and donors after allogeneic stem cell transplantation. TCRdb re-derived calls from the RT-PCR reads in MiXCR, one entry per CDR3 protein. The data show about 87,000 distinct CDR3 sequences, with roughly 5.2% seen just once and 2.6% held by the top ten. V lost 1 base and J 5 bases, leaving 10 bases between the germline ends. The germline V gene encodes CDR1 SGDLS and CDR2 YYNGEE. The length of the CDR3 is 13 residues. The TCR sequence derives from a human donor who was either an allogeneic HSCT recipient or a stem cell or donor lymphocyte infusion donor (not recorded which). It is not recorded whose cells these are; they may come from a transplant donor. The J gene is TRBJ2-7, the V gene TRBV9; TRBD1 might be the D (6 bases). The sequenced material came from blood, either unsorted or a sorted T cell fraction (not recorded which). The CDR3 protein is CASSVQGLDEQYF. DNA for the CDR3: TGTGCCAGCAGCGTACAGGGGTTGGACGAGCAGTACTTC.